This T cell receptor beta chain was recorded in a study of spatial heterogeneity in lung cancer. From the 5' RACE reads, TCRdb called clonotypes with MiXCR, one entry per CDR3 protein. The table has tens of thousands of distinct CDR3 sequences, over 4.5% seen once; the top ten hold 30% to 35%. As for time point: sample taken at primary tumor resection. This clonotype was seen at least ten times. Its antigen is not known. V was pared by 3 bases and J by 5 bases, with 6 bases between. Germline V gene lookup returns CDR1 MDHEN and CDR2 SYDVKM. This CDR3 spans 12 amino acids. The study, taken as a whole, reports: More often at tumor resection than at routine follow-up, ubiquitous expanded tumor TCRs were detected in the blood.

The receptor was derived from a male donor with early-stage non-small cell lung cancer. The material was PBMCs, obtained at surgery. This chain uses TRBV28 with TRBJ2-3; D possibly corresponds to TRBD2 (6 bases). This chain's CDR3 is CASSLGGDTQYF. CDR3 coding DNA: TGTGCCAGCAGTTTGGGGGGAGATACGCAGTATTTT.